This T cell receptor (beta chain) was recorded in a study of breast tumors, draining lymph nodes, adjacent tissues. In this sample, this clonotype turned up many times. The target antigen is unknown. This CDR3 has 17 residues. Trimming removed 6 bases at V and 4 bases at J, with 21 bases between. The germline CDR1 and CDR2 sequences are KGHSH and LQKENI. TCRdb called the multiplex PCR reads again in MiXCR, with one record for every CDR3 protein. The sample carries just under 65,000 distinct CDR3 sequences, roughly 50% recorded once. Study-level findings and limits: Luminal-like breast cancer showed significantly higher tumor–nontumor repertoire similarity than basal-like. Tumor T cell lymph node origin was a supported hypothesis, not proven. Tumor repertoires ranked between lymph nodes and nontumor tissue in diversity, with V and J gene preferences.

The chain has TRBV18 and TRBJ1-4; D might be TRBD1 (5 bases). Sequencing used breast tumor tissue. The origin of this receptor is a female donor with breast cancer. Some clones in this sample may be carry-over from other donors' samples. The CDR3 sequence is CASSPRAAGTDNEKLFF. The CDR3 DNA follows: TGTGCCAGCTCCCCCAGGGCTGCCGGGACGGATAATGAAAAACTGTTTTTT.